This T cell receptor beta chain was found in a study of naive and memory T cell subsets. Per the germline V gene, CDR1 is KGHDR and CDR2 is SFDVKD. This CDR3 spans 12 amino acids. Trimming stripped 7 bases from V and 1 base from J, with 6 bases between. The beta constant-region primer was an equimolar mix of two oligonucleotides covering TRBC1 and TRBC2. The ligated cDNA underwent four PCR rounds using SP2 and nested alpha and beta constant-region primers. TCRdb reprocessed the UMI-ligation and nested PCR reads with MiXCR, giving one entry per CDR3 protein. Here the sample spans under 25,000 distinct CDR3 sequences, more than 7% being singletons. A few counts support this clonotype. No antigen is known for it. Study-level findings and limits: RNA-based TCR counts may shift with T cell activation and differentiation.

The TCR comes from a human donor in good health. The J gene is TRBJ1-1, the V gene TRBV24-1; D remains ambiguous. What was sequenced was central memory CD8+ T cells from blood. The CDR3 reads CATRKGNTEAFF. In DNA, the CDR3 is TGTGCCACCAGGAAGGGGAACACTGAAGCTTTCTTT.